This TCR beta chain was found in a study of CD8+CD57+ T cells in acquired aplastic anemia. Study at large: When averaged, DNA from sorted CD4+ and CD8+ cells came to about 3 ug. On average, healthy donors gave around 10 million reads for CD4+ cells. The study's findings and limits: The same twenty-nine CD8+ CDR3 sequences occurred in patients and in controls. Researchers reported that CD8+ Simpson's diversity was not significantly different in patients versus controls.

The V and J ends lost 6 bases and 5 bases, in that order; junction bases with no gene match: 11. The CDR3 totals 15 residues. CDR1 and CDR2 from the germline V gene are MNHNY and SVGAGI (reference sequence). Genomic DNA, the template, was used for profiling of the TCR beta VDJ and CDR3. TCRdb re-called the reads with MiXCR, one entry per CDR3 protein. The table lists 400,000 to 450,000 distinct CDR3 sequences, 65% to 80% of them singletons. This clonotype appeared many times. Its antigen remains unidentified. This rearrangement joins TRBV6-6 to TRBJ1-1; 8 nucleotides align to TRBD1. Sequencing used sorted CD4+, CD8+, or CD8+CD57+ T cells (not recorded which) from PBMCs. The sequence derives from a human donor in good health, serving as a control. The CDR3 DNA sequence: TGTGCCAGCAGGAAGCTCCAGGGGGCCCGTACTGAAGCTTTCTTT. It codes for CASRKLQGARTEAFF.